A single TCR beta chain is shown here with its context. The CDR3 length is 12 residues. The trim removed 6 bases at V and 12 bases at J, leaving 8 bases unmatched. Generated by immunoSEQ multiplex PCR, the TCRdb table keeps only in-frame clones and is missing some. The table includes 150,000 to 170,000 clones, roughly 80% detected once. The data were obtained in a study of blood T cell repertoires in COVID-19. This chain connects TRBV12-3 or TRBV12-4 to TRBJ2-1; 7 nucleotides align to TRBD2. The sample taken for sequencing was peripheral blood. This clonotype was obtained from a woman aged 60-75 years with COVID-19, enrolled during active disease. The CDR3 protein is CASRPGGVGQFF. The CDR3 DNA reads TGTGCCAGCAGGCCTGGGGGGGTCGGGCAGTTCTTC.